The T cell receptor (beta chain) under discussion was sequenced for a study of cytomegalovirus exposure and HLA in healthy donors. With 60 Vbeta and 13 Jbeta primers, the PCR was carried out. Some clones are missing from TCRdb's copy, which holds only in-frame ones; the method was immunoSEQ multiplex PCR. Of around 150,000 clones listed, roughly three quarters are singletons. The CDR3 is 14 amino acids. Per germline, CDR1 MNHEY and CDR2 SVGAGI. V was pared by 8 bases and J by 5 bases, with 18 bases between. The rearrangement uses TRBV6-5 and TRBJ1-2, with TRBD1 as a possible D gene (6 bases). Material: PBMCs. The clonotype was recovered from a man aged 40-50 years in good health and CMV-seronegative. The CDR3 spells CASGQGLRGYGYTF. In DNA form, the CDR3 reads TGTGCCAGCGGGCAGGGGTTAAGAGGATATGGCTACACCTTC.